This T cell receptor (beta chain) stems from a study of PD-1 blockade in classical Hodgkin lymphoma. The assay was immunoSEQ multiplex PCR, and TCRdb's table has in-frame clones only and misses some. Found here are about 86,000 clones, 89% of them singletons; the top ten hold roughly 10%. Study-level findings and limits: TCR diversity at baseline was reported to be reduced in newly diagnosed patients relative to healthy donors. At C4D1, TCR diversity had climbed significantly for CD4+ cells, though not for CD8+ cells. It was among complete responders that baseline diversity resembled that of newly diagnosed patients.

Concerning this clone itself: Its antigen is as yet unknown.

Patients all relapsed after autologous stem cell transplantation, and there was variation in brentuximab vedotin exposure. Best overall response was complete response, partial response or progressive disease in these relapsed/refractory classical Hodgkin lymphoma patients. There are 12 residues in the CDR3. V shed 3 bases and J shed 10 bases, with 13 bases lying between them. Germline lookup yields CDR1 ENHRY and CDR2 SYGVKD. Material: peripheral blood mononuclear cells (PBMCs), obtained before the second cycle of nivolumab. The sequence derives from a human donor with classical Hodgkin lymphoma. The V gene is TRBV10-3, the J gene TRBJ2-7, with D unclear. The CDR3 here is CAISEVGTNQYF. The CDR3 DNA reads as TGTGCCATCAGTGAAGTAGGAACGAATCAGTACTTC.